The 32 T cell receptor beta chains reported below all come from one sample, sequenced in a study of cytomegalovirus exposure and HLA in healthy donors. A multiplex PCR was run with 60 Vbeta primers and 13 Jbeta primers. The assay was immunoSEQ multiplex PCR, and TCRdb's table has in-frame clones only and misses some. The top ten clones hold 2.4% of a sample with roughly 80,000 clones, roughly 84% of them seen once. Sequencing was performed on PBMCs. Receptors originate from a woman aged 50 to 65 in good health and CMV-seronegative.

The CDR3 coding sequence is TGTGCCAGCAGCTTAGCGGAGAATACGCAGTATTTT. Its protein product is CASSLAENTQYF. The V gene is TRBV7-9, the J gene TRBJ2-3; no clear D gene. Deletions cut 0 bases from V and 7 bases from J, with 5 bases between. Germline V lookup: CDR1 SEHNR, CDR2 FQNEAQ (reference sequence). This CDR3 has 12 residues. Using reference TRBV7-9 and TRBJ2-3 for the parts outside the CDR3, the full variable domain is DTGVSQNPRHKITKRGQNVTFRCDPISEHNRLYWYRQTLGQGPEFLTYFQNEAQLEKSRLLSDRFSAERPKGSFSTLEIQRTEQGDSAMYLCASSLAENTQYFGPGTRLTVL.

The table lists this clone with a count of one. The chain combines TRBV5-1 with TRBJ1-1; tentative D call: TRBD1 (5 bases). This CDR3 comprises 13 residues. The germline V gene encodes CDR1 SGHRS and CDR2 YFSETQ. Trimming shortened V by 4 bases and J by 1 base, and 8 bases separated the two germline ends. CDR3: CASSDRQNTEAFF. The CDR3 bases are TGCGCCAGCAGCGACAGACAGAACACTGAAGCTTTCTTT.

CDR3: CASSGYEGETQYF. The DNA for the CDR3 is TGTGCCAGCAGTGGTTATGAGGGAGAGACCCAGTACTTC. J is TRBJ2-5 and V is TRBV6-4, with TRBD2 as a possible D gene (5 bases). The germline CDR1 and CDR2 sequences are MRHNA and SNTAGT. V was shortened by 4 bases and J by 4 bases, with 10 bases between the two germline ends. The CDR3 has 13 residues.

V gene TRBV28 combines with J gene TRBJ1-4; 11 bases fit TRBD1. J was trimmed by 8 bases and V by 4 bases; bases with no gene match: 12. The germline CDR1 and CDR2 sequences are MDHEN and SYDVKM. There are 17 residues in the CDR3. The CDR3 DNA reads TGTGCCAGCAGTTCCGGGACAGGGGGGGCGAAGGTCGAAAAACTGTTTTTT. Translated, it gives CASSSGTGGAKVEKLFF.

Concerning this clone itself: The identical CDR3 is also encoded by other nucleotide sequences in the sample. The CDR3 DNA sequence: TGTGCCAGTAGCATGGTCGGAGTAGGCAACAATGAGCAGTTCTTC. Protein sequence: CASSMVGVGNNEQFF. V usage is TRBV19 and J usage is TRBJ2-1; no definite D call. V shed 6 bases and J shed 5 bases, with 17 bases lying between them. The germline V gene encodes CDR1 LNHDA and CDR2 SQIVND (reference sequence). This CDR3 has 15 residues.

This chain links TRBV4-3 with TRBJ1-1; tentatively, D is TRBD1 (5 bases). CDR3 length: 14 amino acids. The germline V and J ends were trimmed by 3 bases and 5 bases, with 13 bases remaining between them. From germline, CDR1 is LGHNA and CDR2 YSLEER. CDR3 in amino acids: CASSQKGSETEAFF. Written as DNA, the CDR3 is TGCGCCAGCAGCCAGAAGGGGTCGGAGACTGAAGCTTTCTTT.

The V call is TRBV5-1, the J call TRBJ2-7; 8 bases line up with TRBD1. The CDR3 extends over 15 amino acids. The V gene's germline CDR1 is SGHRS and CDR2 YFSETQ. The V segment lost 0 bases and the J segment 2 bases; nucleotides outside the gene matches: 4. The CDR3 coding sequence is TGCGCCAGCAGCTTGGGGAGGACAGGGCCCTACGAGCAGTACTTC. Protein: CASSLGRTGPYEQYF. The whole variable domain, remainder taken from reference TRBV5-1 and TRBJ2-7, is KAGVTQTPRYLIKTRGQQVTLSCSPISGHRSVSWYQQTPGQGLQFLFEYFSETQRNKGNFPGRFSGRQFSNSRSEMNVSTLELGDSALYLCASSLGRTGPYEQYFGPGTRLTVT.

The chain employs TRBV29-1 and TRBJ2-2; 7 nucleotides line up with TRBD1. V shed 3 bases and J 0 bases; nucleotides not matched to a gene: 1. Per germline, CDR1 SQVTM and CDR2 ANQGSEA. The CDR3 length is 14 residues. CDR3 in amino acids: CSVDRGTNTGELFF. In nucleotides, the CDR3 is TGCAGCGTTGACAGGGGGACGAACACCGGGGAGCTGTTTTTT.

J is TRBJ2-1 and V is TRBV28; 9 bases match TRBD2. Germline CDR1 is MDHEN and CDR2 is SYDVKM. V lost 2 bases and J lost 6; bases outside the gene matches: 5. The CDR3 length is 15 residues. The CDR3 loop is CASSLQGGRANEQFF. The DNA for the CDR3 is TGTGCCAGCAGTTTACAGGGCGGGAGGGCCAATGAGCAGTTCTTC. Supplemented by reference TRBV28 and TRBJ2-1, the full variable domain reads DVKVTQSSRYLVKRTGEKVFLECVQDMDHENMFWYRQDPGLGLRLIYFSYDVKMKEKGDIPEGYSVSREKKERFSLILESASTNQTSMYLCASSLQGGRANEQFFGPGTRLTVL.

The sample holds a few counts of this clone. The chain combines TRBV5-4 with TRBJ2-7; 8 positions agree with TRBD1. CDR3 length: 14 residues. V gave up 0 bases and J gave up 3 bases; unmatched junction bases: 2. Germline V gene lookup returns CDR1 SGHNT and CDR2 YYREEE (reference sequence). In nucleotides, the CDR3 is TGTGCCAGCAGCTTGGAGACAGGGGACTACGAGCAGTACTTC. This sequence encodes CASSLETGDYEQYF.

V gene TRBV7-2 combines with J gene TRBJ1-5, with 7 bases fitting TRBD1. The CDR3 length is 15 residues. V was pared by 6 bases and J by 5 bases, with 10 bases of the junction left unmatched. The germline CDR1 and CDR2 sequences are SGHTA and FQGNSA. The CDR3 nucleotides read TGTGCCAGCAGTCCTCAGGGACAGCGTCATCAGCCCCAGCATTTT. It yields the protein CASSPQGQRHQPQHF.

V gene TRBV6-5 combines with J gene TRBJ1-5, with 11 bases lining up with TRBD1. Germline assignment: CDR1 MNHEY and CDR2 SVGAGI. J gave up 7 bases and V 2 bases, and 4 bases lay outside the gene matches. This CDR3 has 15 amino acids. As DNA, the CDR3 is TGTGCCAGCAGTTACGGACAGGGGGCGGGACAGCCCCAGCATTTT. It yields the protein CASSYGQGAGQPQHF.

The table lists this clone with a few counts. The chain is built from TRBV19 and TRBJ2-5; D is ambiguous. The germline V gene has CDR1 LNHDA and CDR2 SQIVND (reference sequence). V lost 3 bases and J 9 bases, leaving 17 bases between the germline ends. CDR3 length: 14 amino acids. CDR3 residues: CASSMDVAVTPQYF. The CDR3 DNA sequence: TGTGCCAGTAGTATGGATGTTGCGGTAACCCCCCAGTACTTC.

The genes are TRBV7-9 and TRBJ2-5; 10 bases line up with TRBD1. CDR1 SEHNR and CDR2 FQNEAQ come from the germline V gene (reference sequence). CDR3 size: 16 residues. V lost 8 bases to trimming and J lost 5 bases; unmatched junction nucleotides: 14. The CDR3 sequence is CASGPFSTGGVETQYF. The CDR3 coding sequence is TGTGCCAGCGGACCTTTCTCGACAGGGGGCGTTGAGACCCAGTACTTC. Full variable domain (outside the CDR3, taken from reference TRBV7-9 and TRBJ2-5): DTGVSQNPRHKITKRGQNVTFRCDPISEHNRLYWYRQTLGQGPEFLTYFQNEAQLEKSRLLSDRFSAERPKGSFSTLEIQRTEQGDSAMYLCASGPFSTGGVETQYFGPGTRLLVL.

This clone was seen once. The rearrangement joins TRBV30 to TRBJ1-4; D uncertain. Trimming took 8 bases from V and 0 from J, leaving 13 bases between them. The V gene's germline CDR1 is GTSNPN and CDR2 SVGIG (reference sequence). The CDR3 runs 14 residues. The CDR3 here is CALGTVATNEKLFF. The CDR3 nucleotides are TGTGCCCTTGGTACAGTCGCAACTAATGAAAAACTGTTTTTT.

This chain connects TRBV15 to TRBJ1-4, with D possibly matching TRBD1 (5 bases). The ends were cut back, 1 base at V and 4 bases at J, with 16 bases in the middle. From germline, CDR1 is LNHNV and CDR2 YYDKDF (reference sequence). The CDR3 is 17 amino acids. The CDR3 DNA follows: TGTGCCACCAGCAGAGGAGACCTCGACAGCTTTAATGAAAAACTGTTTTTT. This encodes CATSRGDLDSFNEKLFF.

The chain couples TRBV27 to TRBJ1-3, with TRBD1 identical over 7 bases. The CDR3 covers 14 residues. Germline V gene sequence: CDR1 MNHEY, CDR2 SMNVEV (reference sequence). V lost 5 bases and J lost 3; bases outside the gene matches: 4. The CDR3: CASSRDRDGNTIYF. CDR3 nucleotides: TGTGCCAGCAGTCGCGACAGGGATGGAAACACCATATATTTT.

The chain links TRBV5-4 to TRBJ2-1; a possible D gene is TRBD2 (6 bases). The V gene's germline CDR1 is SGHNT and CDR2 YYREEE (reference sequence). Between the trimmed V and J ends, which lost 1 base and 4 bases, there was a span of 9 bases. The CDR3 covers 14 residues. The CDR3 loop reads CASSLLAAYNEQFF. DNA of the CDR3: TGTGCCAGCAGCTTGTTAGCGGCTTACAATGAGCAGTTCTTC.

This chain joins TRBV4-3 and TRBJ2-1; 8 positions agree with TRBD1. Germline trimming cut 0 bases from V and 7 bases from J; bases unmatched to any gene: 8. The CDR3 sequence is 16 residues long. CDR1 is LGHNA, CDR2 YSLEER, per germline. CDR3 protein: CASSQDGTGSQNEQFF. CDR3 DNA sequence: TGCGCCAGCAGCCAAGATGGGACAGGCAGCCAGAATGAGCAGTTCTTC.

The V gene is TRBV11-2, the J gene TRBJ2-7, with TRBD2 matching 11 bases. The CDR3 totals 15 residues. Germline CDR1 reads SGHAT; CDR2 reads FQNNGV. V was clipped by 5 bases and J by 4 bases; unmatched bases: 7. The CDR3 here is CASSPTLAGVYEQYF. For the CDR3, the DNA is TGTGCCAGCAGCCCTACACTAGCGGGGGTTTACGAGCAGTACTTC.

This clone turned up a few times. The CDR3 sequence: CASSLNRESGNTIYF. CDR3 DNA sequence: TGTGCCAGCAGCTTAAACAGGGAATCTGGAAACACCATATATTTT. The rearrangement uses TRBV7-9 and TRBJ1-3; D might be TRBD1 (6 bases). V lost 2 bases to trimming and J lost 1 base, with 9 bases between them. CDR1 is SEHNR and CDR2 is FQNEAQ in the germline V gene (reference sequence). The CDR3 has 15 residues.

The rearrangement links TRBV7-2 to TRBJ1-1, with 7 positions matching TRBD1. Germline V gene sequence: CDR1 SGHTA, CDR2 FQGNSA. The CDR3 is 18 amino acids. Trimming cost V 5 bases and J 0 bases; bases outside gene matches: 15. CDR3 in DNA: TGTGCCAGCAGCCGTGACAGGGTTCAAAACCGAATGAACACTGAAGCTTTCTTT. This encodes CASSRDRVQNRMNTEAFF. Filled out from reference TRBV7-2 and TRBJ1-1, the complete variable domain reads GAGVSQSPSNKVTEKGKDVELRCDPISGHTALYWYRQSLGQGLEFLIYFQGNSAPDKSGLPSDRFSAERTGGSVSTLTIQRTQQEDSAVYLCASSRDRVQNRMNTEAFFGQGTRLTVV.

The genes are TRBV14 and TRBJ1-5, with 7 bases aligning to TRBD1. V was clipped by 3 bases and J by 4 bases; unmatched bases: 6. Germline CDR1 is SGHDN and CDR2 is FVKESK. The CDR3 length is 15 residues. CDR3 nucleotide sequence: TGTGCCAGCAGCCATGACAGGGTGAGTAATCAGCCCCAGCATTTT. It codes for CASSHDRVSNQPQHF.

The chain is built from TRBV4-2 and TRBJ1-1; D possibly corresponds to TRBD1 (5 bases). V was clipped by 1 base and J by 4 bases, with 10 bases between them. Germline CDR1 and CDR2: LGHNA and YNFKEQ. This CDR3 region has 14 residues. The CDR3 coding sequence is TGTGCCAGCAGCCAAGTTTCGGGGGGCACTGAAGCTTTCTTT. Protein: CASSQVSGGTEAFF.

The chain couples TRBV30 to TRBJ1-1; D unresolved. Trimming cost V 3 bases and J 2 bases, with 10 bases left between them. The CDR3 extends over 13 amino acids. Looked up from germline, CDR1 is GTSNPN and CDR2 is SVGIG (reference sequence). CDR3 protein: CAWRVAQNTEAFF. The DNA of the CDR3 is TGTGCCTGGAGGGTAGCGCAAAACACTGAAGCTTTCTTT.

The rearrangement uses TRBV5-4 and TRBJ2-7, with TRBD2 identical over 12 bases. V gave up 4 bases and J gave up 0 bases; unmatched junction bases: 2. Germline CDR1 is SGHNT and CDR2 is YYREEE (reference sequence). The CDR3 has 15 residues. The CDR3, as DNA: TGTGCCAGCAGCCAACTAGCGGGGGGCTCCTACGAGCAGTACGTC. It yields the protein CASSQLAGGSYEQYV.

V is TRBV28 and J is TRBJ2-3; TRBD2 might be the D (5 bases). Germline CDR1 reads MDHEN; CDR2 reads SYDVKM. The CDR3 length is 17 residues. The V gene lost 5 bases and the J gene lost 4 bases, with 22 bases spanning the gap. DNA for the CDR3: TGTGCCAGCAGTCAGCAGCTAGCAGAGGAGGACCCAGATACGCAGTATTTT. The encoded protein is CASSQQLAEEDPDTQYF.

This sequence joins TRBV9 and TRBJ1-4; no definite D call. This CDR3 has 15 residues. V was trimmed by 0 bases and J by 4 bases, leaving 10 bases between them. The germline V gene encodes CDR1 SGDLS and CDR2 YYNGEE. Here the CDR3 DNA reads TGTGCCAGCAGCGTAGATGGCGGATATAATGAAAAACTGTTTTTT. This encodes CASSVDGGYNEKLFF.

This clone was counted once. J is TRBJ1-4 and V is TRBV6-5; the match to TRBD1 covers 9 bases. CDR1 and CDR2 (germline): MNHEY, SVGAGI. The V segment lost 4 bases and the J segment 6 bases; nucleotides outside the gene matches: 6. This CDR3 comprises 15 residues. In DNA, the CDR3 is TGTGCCAGCAGTTCCATGGGGACAGGGTATGAAAAACTGTTTTTT. Translating gives CASSSMGTGYEKLFF.

This chain joins TRBV5-1 and TRBJ1-1; the D gene is possibly TRBD1 (5 bases). V lost 0 bases to trimming and J lost 0 bases, with 21 bases between them. The germline CDR1 and CDR2 sequences are SGHRS and YFSETQ. CDR3 length equals 19 residues. CDR3 amino acids: CASSLGRGSTRTMNTEAFF. CDR3 in DNA: TGCGCCAGCAGCTTGGGCCGGGGGAGCACACGTACAATGAACACTGAAGCTTTCTTT.

The rearrangement links TRBV27 to TRBJ1-5, with 10 positions matching TRBD1. Germline lookup yields CDR1 MNHEY and CDR2 SMNVEV (reference sequence). J lost 7 bases, V lost 5 bases, and 8 bases had no gene match. There are 15 residues in the CDR3. The CDR3 region is CASSHGTGVKQPQHF. DNA of the CDR3: TGTGCCAGCAGTCACGGGACAGGGGTTAAGCAGCCCCAGCATTTT.

For the CDR3, the DNA is TGTGCCATCAGTGAAAGGACTAGCGGGAGCCGTGAGCAGTTCTTC. It codes for CAISERTSGSREQFF. The chain recombines TRBV10-3 with TRBJ2-1, with TRBD2 matching over 13 bases. Trimming at V came to 3 bases and at J to 9 bases, leaving 5 bases not matched to a gene. Germline V CDR1 and CDR2: ENHRY, SYGVKD. CDR3 length: 15 residues.